This T cell receptor (beta chain) comes out of a study of T cell clones after liver transplantation. Overall study: Third-party-reactive TCRbeta sequences from pre-transplant mixed lymphocyte reactions served as antigen-independent comparators.

Unstimulated PBMCs were sorted into CD3+CD4+ and CD3+CD8+ populations. The method was immunoSEQ multiplex PCR; TCRdb's version includes in-frame clones alone and lacks a portion of them. The sample has roughly 97,000 clones; 75% to 85% are singletons. The CDR3 is 14 residues long. Trimming left V 1 base short and J 7 bases short, with 11 bases between. Germline V lookup: CDR1 SGHAT, CDR2 FQNNGV. The clonotype comes from a human donor who received a liver transplant. The V and J genes are TRBV11-2 and TRBJ1-5; no reliable D call. The starting material was CD4+ T cells from blood, obtained before liver transplant. The CDR3: CASSLGVEGQPQHF. Here the CDR3 DNA reads TGTGCCAGCAGCTTAGGGGTGGAAGGACAGCCCCAGCATTTT. Combining the CDR3 with reference TRBV11-2 and TRBJ1-5 gives the whole variable domain EAGVAQSPRYKIIEKRQSVAFWCNPISGHATLYWYQQILGQGPKLLIQFQNNGVVDDSQLPKDRFSAERLKGVDSTLKIQPAKLEDSAVYLCASSLGVEGQPQHFGDGTRLSIL.